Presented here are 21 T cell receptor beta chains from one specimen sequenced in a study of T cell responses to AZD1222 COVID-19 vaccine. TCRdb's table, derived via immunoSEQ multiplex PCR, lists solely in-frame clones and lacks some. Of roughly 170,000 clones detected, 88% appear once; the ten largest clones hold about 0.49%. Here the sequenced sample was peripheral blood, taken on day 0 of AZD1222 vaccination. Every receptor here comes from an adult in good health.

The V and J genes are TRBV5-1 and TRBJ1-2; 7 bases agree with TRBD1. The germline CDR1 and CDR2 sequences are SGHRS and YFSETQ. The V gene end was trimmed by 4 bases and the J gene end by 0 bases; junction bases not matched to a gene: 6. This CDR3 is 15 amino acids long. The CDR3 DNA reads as TGCGCCAGCAGCCCAGGGACAGCGTCTAACTATGGCTACACCTTC. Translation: CASSPGTASNYGYTF.

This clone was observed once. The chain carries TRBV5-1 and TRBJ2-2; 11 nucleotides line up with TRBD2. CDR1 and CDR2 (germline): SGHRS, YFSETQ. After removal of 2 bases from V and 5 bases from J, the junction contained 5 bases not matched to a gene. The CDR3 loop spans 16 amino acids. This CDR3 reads CASSFLLAGVTGELFF. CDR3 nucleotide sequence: TGCGCCAGCAGCTTTTTACTAGCGGGGGTTACCGGGGAGCTGTTTTTT.

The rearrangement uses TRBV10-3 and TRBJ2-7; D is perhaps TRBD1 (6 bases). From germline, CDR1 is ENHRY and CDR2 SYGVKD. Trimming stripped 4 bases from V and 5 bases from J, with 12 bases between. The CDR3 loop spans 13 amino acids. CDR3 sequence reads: CAISGQGYDEQYF. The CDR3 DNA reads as TGTGCCATCAGTGGGCAGGGGTATGACGAGCAGTACTTC.

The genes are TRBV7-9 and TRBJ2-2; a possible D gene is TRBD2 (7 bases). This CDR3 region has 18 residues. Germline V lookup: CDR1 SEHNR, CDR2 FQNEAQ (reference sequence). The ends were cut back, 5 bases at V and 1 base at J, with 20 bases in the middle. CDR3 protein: CASSTPRRGGRNTGELFF. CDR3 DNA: TGTGCCAGCAGCACTCCGCGAAGGGGGGGAAGGAACACCGGGGAGCTGTTTTTT.

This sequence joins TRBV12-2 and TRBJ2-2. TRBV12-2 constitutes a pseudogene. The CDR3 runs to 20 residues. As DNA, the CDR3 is TGTGCAAGTCGCTTAGCGCAGGGGGCCTCGGCGGGAGGGAACACCGGGGAGCTGTTTTTT. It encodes CASRLAQGASAGGNTGELFF.

This CDR3 reads CASSLGDQGPNYGYTF. The CDR3 nucleotides are TGTGCCAGCAGCTTAGGTGATCAGGGTCCTAACTATGGCTACACCTTC. V is TRBV7-9 and J is TRBJ1-2; D perhaps matches TRBD1 (5 bases). V shed 1 base and J shed 0 bases, with 12 bases lying between them. Per the germline V gene, CDR1 is SEHNR and CDR2 is FQNEAQ (reference sequence). CDR3 length: 16 residues.

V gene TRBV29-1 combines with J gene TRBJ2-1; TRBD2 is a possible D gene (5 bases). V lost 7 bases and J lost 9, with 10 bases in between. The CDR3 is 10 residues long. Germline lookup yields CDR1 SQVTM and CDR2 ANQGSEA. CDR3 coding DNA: TGCAGCGACGGGCGGGCTGAGCAGTTCTTC. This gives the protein CSDGRAEQFF.

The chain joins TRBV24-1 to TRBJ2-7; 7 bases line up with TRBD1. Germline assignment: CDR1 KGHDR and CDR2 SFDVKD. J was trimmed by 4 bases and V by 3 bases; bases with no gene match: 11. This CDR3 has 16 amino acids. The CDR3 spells CATSDGGAGGRYEQYF. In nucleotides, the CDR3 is TGTGCCACCAGTGATGGTGGGGCAGGGGGTAGGTACGAGCAGTACTTC.

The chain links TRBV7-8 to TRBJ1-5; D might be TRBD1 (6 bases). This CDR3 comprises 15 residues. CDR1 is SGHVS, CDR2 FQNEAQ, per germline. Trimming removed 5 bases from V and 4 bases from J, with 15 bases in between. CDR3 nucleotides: TGTGCCAGCAGCCGACGCAGGGGAGCTAATCAGCCCCAGCATTTT. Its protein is CASSRRRGANQPQHF.

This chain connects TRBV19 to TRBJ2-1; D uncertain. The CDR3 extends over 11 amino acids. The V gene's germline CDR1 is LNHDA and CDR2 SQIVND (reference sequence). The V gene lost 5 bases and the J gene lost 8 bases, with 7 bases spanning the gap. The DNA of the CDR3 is TGTGCCAGTAGTGCCCGTGATGAGCAGTTCTTC. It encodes CASSARDEQFF.

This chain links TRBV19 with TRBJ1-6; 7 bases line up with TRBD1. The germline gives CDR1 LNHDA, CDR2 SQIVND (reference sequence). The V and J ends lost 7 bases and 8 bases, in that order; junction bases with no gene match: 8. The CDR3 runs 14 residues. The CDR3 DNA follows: TGTGCCAGTAACCAACAGGGGAAGGATTCACCCCTCCACTTT. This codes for CASNQQGKDSPLHF.

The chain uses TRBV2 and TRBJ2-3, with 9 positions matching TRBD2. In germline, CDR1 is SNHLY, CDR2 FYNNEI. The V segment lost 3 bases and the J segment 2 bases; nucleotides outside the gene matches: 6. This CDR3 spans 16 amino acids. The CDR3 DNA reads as TGTGCCAGCAGTGACAGGCGGGGGGGCCCCACAGATACGCAGTATTTT. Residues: CASSDRRGGPTDTQYF. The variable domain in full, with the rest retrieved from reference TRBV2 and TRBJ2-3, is EPEVTQTPSHQVTQMGQEVILRCVPISNHLYFYWYRQILGQKVEFLVSFYNNEISEKSEIFDDQFSVERPDGSNFTLKIRSTKLEDSAMYFCASSDRRGGPTDTQYFGPGTRLTVL.

For the CDR3, the DNA is TGTGCCAGCAGCCAATCCCCCCTAGGTTTCGATGAGCAGTTCTTC. Its translation is CASSQSPLGFDEQFF. The chain recombines TRBV7-9 with TRBJ2-1, with unresolved D. The CDR3 length is 15 residues. V shed 5 bases and J shed 8 bases, with 19 bases lying between them. CDR1 and CDR2 (germline): SEHNR, FQNEAQ (reference sequence).

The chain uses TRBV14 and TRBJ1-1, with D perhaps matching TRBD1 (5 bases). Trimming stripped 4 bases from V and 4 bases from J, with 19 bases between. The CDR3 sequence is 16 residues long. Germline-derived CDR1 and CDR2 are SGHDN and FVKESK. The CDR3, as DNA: TGTGCCAGCAGCCCCCTAGGGCCGGTGGGGGGCACTGAAGCTTTCTTT. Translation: CASSPLGPVGGTEAFF.

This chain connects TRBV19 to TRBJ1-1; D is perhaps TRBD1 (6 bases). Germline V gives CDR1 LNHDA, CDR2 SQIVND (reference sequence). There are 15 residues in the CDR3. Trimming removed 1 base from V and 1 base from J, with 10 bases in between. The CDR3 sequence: CASSIVWDKNTEAFF. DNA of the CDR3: TGTGCCAGTAGTATAGTGTGGGACAAGAACACTGAAGCTTTCTTT.

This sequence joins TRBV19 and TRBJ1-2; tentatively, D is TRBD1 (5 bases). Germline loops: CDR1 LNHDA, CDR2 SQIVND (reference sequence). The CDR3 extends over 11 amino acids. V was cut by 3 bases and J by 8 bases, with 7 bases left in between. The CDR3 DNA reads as TGTGCCAGTAGTATTCCAGGGGGCTACACCTTC. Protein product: CASSIPGGYTF. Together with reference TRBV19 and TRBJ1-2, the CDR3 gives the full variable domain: DGGITQSPKYLFRKEGQNVTLSCEQNLNHDAMYWYRQDPGQGLRLIYYSQIVNDFQKGDIAEGYSVSREKKESFPLTVTSAQKNPTAFYLCASSIPGGYTFGSGTRLTVV.

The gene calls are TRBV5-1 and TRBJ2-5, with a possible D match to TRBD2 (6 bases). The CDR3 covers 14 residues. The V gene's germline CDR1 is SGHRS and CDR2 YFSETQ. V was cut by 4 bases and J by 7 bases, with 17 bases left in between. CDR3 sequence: CASSNLTSLVTQYF. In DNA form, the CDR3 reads TGCGCCAGCAGCAACCTGACTAGTTTGGTGACCCAGTACTTC.

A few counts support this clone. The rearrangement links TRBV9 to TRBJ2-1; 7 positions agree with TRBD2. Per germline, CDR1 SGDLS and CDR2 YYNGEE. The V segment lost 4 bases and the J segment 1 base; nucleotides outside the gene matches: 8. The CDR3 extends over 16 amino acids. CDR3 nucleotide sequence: TGTGCCAGCAGCCCTCGTCTAGCGGTTTCCTACAATGAGCAGTTCTTC. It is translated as CASSPRLAVSYNEQFF.

CDR3 nucleotides: TGTGCCAGCAGCGCTCGCTCTGGGGCCAACGTCCTGACTTTC. Encoded protein: CASSARSGANVLTF. The chain has TRBV9 and TRBJ2-6, with no clear D. The CDR3 is 14 residues long. Germline loops: CDR1 SGDLS, CDR2 YYNGEE. Trimming stripped 3 bases from V and 0 bases from J, with 4 bases between. Complete variable domain (other parts from reference TRBV9 and TRBJ2-6): DSGVTQTPKHLITATGQRVTLRCSPRSGDLSVYWYQQSLDQGLQFLIQYYNGEERAKGNILERFSAQQFPDLHSELNLSSLELGDSALYFCASSARSGANVLTFGAGSRLTVL.

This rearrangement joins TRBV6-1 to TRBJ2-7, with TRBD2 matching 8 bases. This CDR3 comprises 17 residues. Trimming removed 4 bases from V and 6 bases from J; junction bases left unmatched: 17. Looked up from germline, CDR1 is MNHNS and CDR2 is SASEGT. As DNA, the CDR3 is TGTGCCAGCAGTGCCCCGGGAGGGGGGCCCTTGGGCTCCGAGCAGTACTTC. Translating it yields CASSAPGGGPLGSEQYF.

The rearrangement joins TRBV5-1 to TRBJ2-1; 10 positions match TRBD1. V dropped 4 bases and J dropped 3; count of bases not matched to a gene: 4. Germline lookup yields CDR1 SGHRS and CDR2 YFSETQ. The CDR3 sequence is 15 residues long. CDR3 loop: CASSPGQGLYNEQFF. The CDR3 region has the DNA TGCGCCAGCAGCCCGGGACAGGGGCTCTACAATGAGCAGTTCTTC.